The clone carrying this T cell receptor (beta chain) was observed once. The CDR3 runs 15 residues. Trimming removed 4 bases from V and 3 bases from J; junction bases left unmatched: 7. Germline V gene sequence: CDR1 SGHDN, CDR2 FVKESK. The data were taken from a study of blood T cell repertoires in COVID-19. The wider study: Researchers got acute and convalescent COVID-19 samples from the United States, Italy and Spain. PBMCs, B-cell-depleted T cells, or T cells were the source of the cDNA or gDNA that made up the material.

In the original processing: By means of reference gene primer amplification, nucleated cell counts were estimated. Data came from immunoSEQ multiplex PCR; TCRdb stores just in-frame clones and leaves some out. From that table come the V and J calls and clone size; the DNA was used to work out D and trimming. The sample holds under 200,000 clones, approximately 80% seen once. Sequencing used peripheral blood. This sequence joins TRBV14 and TRBJ1-2; 8 nucleotides agree with TRBD1. The sequence derives from a woman of 80 years or more with active or convalescent COVID-19. CDR3 DNA sequence: TGTGCCAGCAGCCCGACAGGGGTGAGGGACTATGGCTACACCTTC. This codes for CASSPTGVRDYGYTF.